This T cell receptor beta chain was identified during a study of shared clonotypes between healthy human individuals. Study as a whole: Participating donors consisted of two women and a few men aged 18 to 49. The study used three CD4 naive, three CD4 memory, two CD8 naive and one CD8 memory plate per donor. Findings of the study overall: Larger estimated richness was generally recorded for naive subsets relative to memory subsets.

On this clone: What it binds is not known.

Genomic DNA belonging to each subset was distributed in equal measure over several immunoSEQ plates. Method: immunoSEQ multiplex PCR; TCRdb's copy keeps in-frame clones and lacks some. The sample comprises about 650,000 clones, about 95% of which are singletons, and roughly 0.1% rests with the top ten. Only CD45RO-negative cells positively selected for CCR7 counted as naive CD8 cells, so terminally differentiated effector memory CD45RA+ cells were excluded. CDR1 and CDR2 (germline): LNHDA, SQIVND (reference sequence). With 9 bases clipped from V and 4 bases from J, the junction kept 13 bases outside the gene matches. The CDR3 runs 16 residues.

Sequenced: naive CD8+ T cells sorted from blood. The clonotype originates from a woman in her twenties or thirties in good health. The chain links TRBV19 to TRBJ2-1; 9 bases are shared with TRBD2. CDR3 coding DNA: TGTGCCAGCACAGAAAATAGCGGGAGAGTGTACAATGAGCAGTTCTTC. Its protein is CASTENSGRVYNEQFF.